Shown below are 6 T cell receptor beta chains from a single sample sequenced in a study of T cell responses to AZD1222 COVID-19 vaccine. Produced via immunoSEQ multiplex PCR; TCRdb's table is partial and in-frame only. This table has roughly 140,000 clones, around 87% appearing once. The sample consisted of peripheral blood, taken on day 0 of AZD1222 vaccination. The receptors stem from an adult in good health.

This chain links TRBV5-4 with TRBJ1-2, with D perhaps TRBD1 (6 bases). CDR1 and CDR2 (germline): SGHNT, YYREEE (reference sequence). The CDR3 length is 17 residues. With 4 bases removed from V and 0 bases from J, the gap between germline ends came to 19 bases. CDR3 coding DNA: TGTGCCAGCAGCAAACTCGGGGGGGGCCAAGCTAACTATGGCTACACCTTC. This encodes CASSKLGGGQANYGYTF. Drawing the rest from reference TRBV5-4 and TRBJ1-2, the complete variable domain is ETGVTQSPTHLIKTRGQQVTLRCSSQSGHNTVSWYQQALGQGPQFIFQYYREEENGRGNFPPRFSGLQFPNYSSELNVNALELDDSALYLCASSKLGGGQANYGYTFGSGTRLTVV.

A single count supports this clone. This sequence joins TRBV7-9 and TRBJ2-3; the match to TRBD1 covers 8 bases. Germline CDR1 and CDR2: SEHNR and FQNEAQ (reference sequence). This CDR3 has 15 residues. The ends lost 6 bases at V and 2 bases at J; junction bases unmatched: 7. CDR3 coding DNA: TGTGCCAGCAGACCCAGGGGGCAGATCACAGATACGCAGTATTTT. Translation: CASRPRGQITDTQYF.

The gene calls are TRBV19 and TRBJ1-1; TRBD1 agrees at 7 bases. The germline V gene encodes CDR1 LNHDA and CDR2 SQIVND (reference sequence). The CDR3 extends over 14 amino acids. V lost 6 bases and J lost 1; bases outside the gene matches: 5. The DNA for the CDR3 is TGTGCCAGTAGCCGGACAGGAAAGAACACTGAAGCTTTCTTT. Protein: CASSRTGKNTEAFF.

The chain couples TRBV15 to TRBJ1-4; perhaps TRBD1 as D (5 bases). This CDR3 comprises 15 residues. Trimming removed 4 bases from V and 3 bases from J, with 12 bases in between. CDR1 is LNHNV and CDR2 is YYDKDF in the germline V gene (reference sequence). CDR3 residues: CATSNRQSANEKLFF. The CDR3 DNA reads TGTGCCACCAGCAACCGACAGTCGGCTAATGAAAAACTGTTTTTT. The whole variable domain, remainder taken from reference TRBV15 and TRBJ1-4, is DAMVIQNPRYQVTQFGKPVTLSCSQTLNHNVMYWYQQKSSQAPKLLFHYYDKDFNNEADTPDNFQSRRPNTSFCFLDIRSPGLGDTAMYLCATSNRQSANEKLFFGSGTQLSVL.

This clone came up once. This chain uses TRBV12-2 with TRBJ2-3; TRBD2 is the table's D call and was not checked against the DNA. TRBV12-2 is a listed pseudogene. There are 15 residues in the CDR3. CDR3 nucleotide sequence: TGTGCAAGTCACCCTTCTAGCGGGGTAAAAGATACGCAGTATTTT. Translated: CASHPSSGVKDTQYF.

This clone came up a few times. V gene TRBV14 combines with J gene TRBJ1-1, with 8 positions matching TRBD1. This CDR3 spans 11 amino acids. V shed 1 base and J 14 bases; nucleotides not matched to a gene: 3. The germline V gene has CDR1 SGHDN and CDR2 FVKESK. CDR3 loop: CASSQGRGRFF. The CDR3 nucleotides are TGTGCCAGCAGCCAAGGCAGGGGGCGATTCTTT.